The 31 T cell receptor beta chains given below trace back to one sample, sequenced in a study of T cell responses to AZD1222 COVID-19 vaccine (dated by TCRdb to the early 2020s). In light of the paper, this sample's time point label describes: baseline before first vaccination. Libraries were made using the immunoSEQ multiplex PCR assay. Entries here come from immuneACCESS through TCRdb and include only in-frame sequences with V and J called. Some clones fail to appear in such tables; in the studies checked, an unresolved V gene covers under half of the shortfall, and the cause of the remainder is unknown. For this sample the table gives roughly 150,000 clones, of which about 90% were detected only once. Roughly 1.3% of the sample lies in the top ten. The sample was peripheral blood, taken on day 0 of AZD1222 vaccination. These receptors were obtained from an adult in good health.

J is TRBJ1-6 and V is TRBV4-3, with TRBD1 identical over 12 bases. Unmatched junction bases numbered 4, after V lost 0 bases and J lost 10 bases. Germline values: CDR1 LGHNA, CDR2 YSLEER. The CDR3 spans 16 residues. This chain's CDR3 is CASSQETGTGGSPLHF. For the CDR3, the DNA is TGCGCCAGCAGCCAAGAAACCGGGACAGGGGGCTCACCCCTCCACTTT.

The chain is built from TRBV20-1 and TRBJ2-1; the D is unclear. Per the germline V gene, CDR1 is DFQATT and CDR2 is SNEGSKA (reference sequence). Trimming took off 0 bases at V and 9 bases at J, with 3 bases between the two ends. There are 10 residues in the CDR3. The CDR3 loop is CSARDREQFF. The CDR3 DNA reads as TGCAGTGCTAGAGATCGTGAGCAGTTCTTC.

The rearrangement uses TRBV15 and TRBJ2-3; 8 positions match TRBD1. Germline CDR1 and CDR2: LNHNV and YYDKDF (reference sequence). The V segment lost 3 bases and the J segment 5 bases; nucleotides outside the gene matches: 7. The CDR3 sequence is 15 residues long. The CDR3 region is CATSSSRQGRDTQYF. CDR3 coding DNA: TGTGCCACCAGCAGCAGCAGACAGGGGAGAGATACGCAGTATTTT.

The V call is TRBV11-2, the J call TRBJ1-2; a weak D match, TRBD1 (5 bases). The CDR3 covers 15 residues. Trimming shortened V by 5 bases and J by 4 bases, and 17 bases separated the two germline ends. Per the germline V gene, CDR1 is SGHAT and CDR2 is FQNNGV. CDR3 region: CASSPGGGGIYGYTF. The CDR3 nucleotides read TGTGCCAGCAGCCCCGGCGGGGGAGGAATCTATGGCTACACCTTC.

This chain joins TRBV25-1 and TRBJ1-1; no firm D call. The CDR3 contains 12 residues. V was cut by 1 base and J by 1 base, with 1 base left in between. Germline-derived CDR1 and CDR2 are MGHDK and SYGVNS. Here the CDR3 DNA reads TGTGCCAGCAGTGAATGGAACACTGAAGCTTTCTTT. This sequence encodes CASSEWNTEAFF.

The CDR3 loop reads CASSAGDRGKQFF. CDR3 nucleotides: TGTGCCAGCAGCGCGGGGGACAGGGGGAAACAGTTCTTC. This rearrangement joins TRBV9 to TRBJ2-1; 11 nucleotides match TRBD1. CDR1 is SGDLS and CDR2 is YYNGEE in the germline V gene. J lost 13 bases, V lost 3 bases, and 6 bases had no gene match. This CDR3 is 13 amino acids long.

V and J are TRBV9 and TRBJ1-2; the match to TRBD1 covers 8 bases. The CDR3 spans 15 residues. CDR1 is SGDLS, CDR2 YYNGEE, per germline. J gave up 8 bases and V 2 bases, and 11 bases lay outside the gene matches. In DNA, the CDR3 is TGTGCCAGCAGCGTGGGGCAGGGGGCAGGTCGGGGCTACACCTTC. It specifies CASSVGQGAGRGYTF.

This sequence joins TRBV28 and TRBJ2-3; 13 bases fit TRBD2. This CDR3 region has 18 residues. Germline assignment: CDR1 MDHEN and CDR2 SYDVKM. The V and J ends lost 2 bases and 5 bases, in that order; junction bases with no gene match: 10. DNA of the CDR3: TGTGCCAGCAGTTTACCCCTACTAGCGGGAGGGGGGGGAGATACGCAGTATTTT. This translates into CASSLPLLAGGGGDTQYF.

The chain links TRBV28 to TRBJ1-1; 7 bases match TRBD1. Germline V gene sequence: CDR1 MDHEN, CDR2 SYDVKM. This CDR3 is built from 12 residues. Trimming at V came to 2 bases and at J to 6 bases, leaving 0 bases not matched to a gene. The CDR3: CASSLQGAEAFF. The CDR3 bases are TGTGCCAGCAGTTTACAGGGGGCTGAAGCTTTCTTT.

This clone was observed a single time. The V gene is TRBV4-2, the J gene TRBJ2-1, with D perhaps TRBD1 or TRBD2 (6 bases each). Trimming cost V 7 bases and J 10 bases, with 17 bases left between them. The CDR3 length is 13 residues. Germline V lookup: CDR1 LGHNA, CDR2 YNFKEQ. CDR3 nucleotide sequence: TGTGCCAGCACCCAGGGGACGGGGAGGGAGCAGTTCTTC. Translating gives CASTQGTGREQFF.

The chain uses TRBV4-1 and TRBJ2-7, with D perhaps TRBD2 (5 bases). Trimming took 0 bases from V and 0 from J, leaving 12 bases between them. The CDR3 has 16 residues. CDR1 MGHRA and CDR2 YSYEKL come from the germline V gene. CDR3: CASSQEEGLFSYEQYF. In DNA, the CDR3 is TGCGCCAGCAGCCAAGAGGAAGGACTCTTCTCCTACGAGCAGTACTTC.

This CDR3 reads CASRKHRTERNTEAFF. In DNA form, the CDR3 reads TGTGCCAGCAGAAAACACCGGACAGAGAGAAACACTGAAGCTTTCTTT. The chain links TRBV27 to TRBJ1-1, with D possibly matching TRBD1 (6 bases). The CDR3 length is 16 residues. Per germline, CDR1 MNHEY and CDR2 SMNVEV (reference sequence). V gave up 6 bases and J gave up 2 bases, with 19 bases separating them.

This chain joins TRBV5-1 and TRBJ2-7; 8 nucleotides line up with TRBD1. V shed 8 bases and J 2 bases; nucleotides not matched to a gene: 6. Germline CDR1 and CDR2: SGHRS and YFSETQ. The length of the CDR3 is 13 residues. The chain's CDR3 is CASAPGQAYEQYF. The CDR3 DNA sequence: TGCGCCAGTGCCCCGGGACAGGCCTACGAGCAGTACTTC. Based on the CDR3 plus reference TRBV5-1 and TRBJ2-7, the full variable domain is KAGVTQTPRYLIKTRGQQVTLSCSPISGHRSVSWYQQTPGQGLQFLFEYFSETQRNKGNFPGRFSGRQFSNSRSEMNVSTLELGDSALYLCASAPGQAYEQYFGPGTRLTVT.

The CDR3 DNA reads TGTGCCAGCAGATTAACAGGGAAGGGTGGCTACACCTTC. This sequence encodes CASRLTGKGGYTF. V gene TRBV6-5 combines with J gene TRBJ1-2; weak D call: TRBD1 (6 bases). V shed 6 bases and J shed 7 bases, with 15 bases lying between them. The germline gives CDR1 MNHEY, CDR2 SVGAGI. CDR3 size: 13 residues.

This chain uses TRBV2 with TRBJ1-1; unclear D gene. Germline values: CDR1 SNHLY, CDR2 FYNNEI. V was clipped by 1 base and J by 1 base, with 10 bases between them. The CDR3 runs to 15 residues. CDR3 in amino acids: CASSEVGVGNTEAFF. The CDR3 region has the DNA TGTGCCAGCAGTGAAGTGGGAGTGGGGAACACTGAAGCTTTCTTT.

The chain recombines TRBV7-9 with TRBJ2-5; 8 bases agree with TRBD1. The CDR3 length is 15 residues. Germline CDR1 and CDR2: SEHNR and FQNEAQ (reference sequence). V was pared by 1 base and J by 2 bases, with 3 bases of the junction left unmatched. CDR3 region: CASSLGQGNQETQYF. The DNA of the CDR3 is TGTGCCAGCAGCTTAGGACAGGGGAATCAAGAGACCCAGTACTTC.

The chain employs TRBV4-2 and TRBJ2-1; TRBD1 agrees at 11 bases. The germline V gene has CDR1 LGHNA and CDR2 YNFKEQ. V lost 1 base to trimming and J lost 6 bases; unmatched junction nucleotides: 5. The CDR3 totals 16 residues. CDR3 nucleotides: TGTGCCAGCAGCCAAGCTGGACAGGGGGCGCCCAATGAGCAGTTCTTC. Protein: CASSQAGQGAPNEQFF.

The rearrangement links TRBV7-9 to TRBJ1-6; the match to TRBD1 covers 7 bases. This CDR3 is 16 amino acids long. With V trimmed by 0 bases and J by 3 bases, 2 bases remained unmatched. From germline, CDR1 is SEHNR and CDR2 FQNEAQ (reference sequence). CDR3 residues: CASSLASGGYNSPLHF. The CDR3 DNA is TGTGCCAGCAGCTTAGCCTCAGGGGGCTATAATTCACCCCTCCACTTT.

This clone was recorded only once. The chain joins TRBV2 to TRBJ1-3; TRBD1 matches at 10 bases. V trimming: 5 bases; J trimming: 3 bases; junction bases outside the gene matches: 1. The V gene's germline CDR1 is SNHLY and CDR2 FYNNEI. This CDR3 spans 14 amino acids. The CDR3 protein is CASSWDRGGNTIYF. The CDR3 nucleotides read TGTGCCAGCAGTTGGGACAGGGGTGGAAACACCATATATTTT.

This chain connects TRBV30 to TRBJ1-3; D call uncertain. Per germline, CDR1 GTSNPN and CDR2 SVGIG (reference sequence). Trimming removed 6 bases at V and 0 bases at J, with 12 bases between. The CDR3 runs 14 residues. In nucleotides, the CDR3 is TGTGCCTGCAGCGAGGGTAACTCTGGAAACACCATATATTTT. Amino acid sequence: CACSEGNSGNTIYF.

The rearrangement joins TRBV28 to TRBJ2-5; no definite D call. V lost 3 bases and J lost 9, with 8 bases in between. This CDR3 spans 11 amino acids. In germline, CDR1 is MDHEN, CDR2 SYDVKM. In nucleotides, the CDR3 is TGTGCCAGCAGTTTCAGTGGCCCCCAGTACTTC. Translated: CASSFSGPQYF.

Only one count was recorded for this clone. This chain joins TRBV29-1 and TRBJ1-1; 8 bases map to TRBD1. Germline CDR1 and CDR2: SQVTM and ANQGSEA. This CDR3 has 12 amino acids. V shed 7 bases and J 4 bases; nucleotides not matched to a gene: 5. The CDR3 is CSAGQAGTEAFF. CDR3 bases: TGCAGCGCGGGACAGGCGGGCACTGAAGCTTTCTTT.

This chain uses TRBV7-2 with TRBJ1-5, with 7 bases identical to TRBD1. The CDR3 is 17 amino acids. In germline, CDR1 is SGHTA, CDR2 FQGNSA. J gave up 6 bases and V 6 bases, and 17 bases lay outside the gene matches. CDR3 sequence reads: CASSDTGVRWSGQPQHF. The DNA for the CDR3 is TGTGCCAGCAGTGACACAGGGGTGAGGTGGAGCGGTCAGCCCCAGCATTTT.

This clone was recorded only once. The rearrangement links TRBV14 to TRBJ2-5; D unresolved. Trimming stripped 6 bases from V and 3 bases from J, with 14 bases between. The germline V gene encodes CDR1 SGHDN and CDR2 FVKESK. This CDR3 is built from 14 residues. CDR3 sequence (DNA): TGTGCCAGCAGTGCCCTCGGCGGAAAAGAGACCCAGTACTTC. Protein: CASSALGGKETQYF.

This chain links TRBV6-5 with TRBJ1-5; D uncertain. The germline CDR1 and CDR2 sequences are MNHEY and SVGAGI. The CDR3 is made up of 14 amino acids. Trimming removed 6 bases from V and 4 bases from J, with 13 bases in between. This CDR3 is CASRGLGGNQPQHF. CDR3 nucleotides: TGTGCCAGCAGGGGCCTAGGTGGGAATCAGCCCCAGCATTTT.

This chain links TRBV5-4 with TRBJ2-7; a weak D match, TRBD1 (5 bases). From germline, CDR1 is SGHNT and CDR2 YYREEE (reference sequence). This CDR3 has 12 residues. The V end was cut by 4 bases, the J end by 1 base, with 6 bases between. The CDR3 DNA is TGTGCCAGCAGCGACAGATCCTACGAGCAGTACTTC. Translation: CASSDRSYEQYF. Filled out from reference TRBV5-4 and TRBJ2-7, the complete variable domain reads ETGVTQSPTHLIKTRGQQVTLRCSSQSGHNTVSWYQQALGQGPQFIFQYYREEENGRGNFPPRFSGLQFPNYSSELNVNALELDDSALYLCASSDRSYEQYFGPGTRLTVT.

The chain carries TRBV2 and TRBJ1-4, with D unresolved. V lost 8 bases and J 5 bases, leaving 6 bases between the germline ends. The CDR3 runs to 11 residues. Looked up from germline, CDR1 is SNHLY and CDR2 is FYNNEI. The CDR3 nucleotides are TGTGCCAGCGTGGGGAATGAAAAACTGTTTTTT. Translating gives CASVGNEKLFF. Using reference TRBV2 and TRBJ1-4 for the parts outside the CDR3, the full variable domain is EPEVTQTPSHQVTQMGQEVILRCVPISNHLYFYWYRQILGQKVEFLVSFYNNEISEKSEIFDDQFSVERPDGSNFTLKIRSTKLEDSAMYFCASVGNEKLFFGSGTQLSVL.

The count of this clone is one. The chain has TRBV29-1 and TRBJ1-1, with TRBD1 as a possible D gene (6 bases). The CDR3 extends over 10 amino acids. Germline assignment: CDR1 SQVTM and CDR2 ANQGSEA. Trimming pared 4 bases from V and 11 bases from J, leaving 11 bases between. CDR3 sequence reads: CSVVQGRAFF. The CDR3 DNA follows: TGCAGCGTTGTACAGGGTAGGGCTTTCTTT.

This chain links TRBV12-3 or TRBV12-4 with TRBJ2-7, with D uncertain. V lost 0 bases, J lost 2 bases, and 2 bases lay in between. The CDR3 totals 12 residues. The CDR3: CASSLAPYEQYF. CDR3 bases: TGTGCCAGCAGTTTAGCCCCCTACGAGCAGTACTTC.

CDR3 loop: CASSLGHNQETQYF. Here the CDR3 DNA reads TGTGCCAGCAGCTTGGGACACAACCAAGAGACCCAGTACTTC. The V call is TRBV11-2, the J call TRBJ2-5; possible D gene TRBD1, 6 bases. V lost 3 bases and J 0 bases, leaving 8 bases between the germline ends. The CDR3 runs 14 residues. The V gene's germline CDR1 is SGHAT and CDR2 FQNNGV.

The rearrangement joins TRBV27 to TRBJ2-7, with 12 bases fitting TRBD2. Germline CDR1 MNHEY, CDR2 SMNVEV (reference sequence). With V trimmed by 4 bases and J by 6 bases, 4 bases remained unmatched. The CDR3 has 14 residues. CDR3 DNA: TGTGCCAGCAGTTCTAGCGGGAGGGCCGCCGAGCAGTACTTC. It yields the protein CASSSSGRAAEQYF.